These 12 T cell receptor beta chains were all obtained from the same sample, sequenced in a study of blood T cell repertoires in COVID-19. The repertoire was sequenced with immunoSEQ multiplex PCR; TCRdb's copy has only in-frame clones and lacks some. This sample has 260,000 or so clones, with around 90% found just once. The specimen was peripheral blood. All receptors derive from a human donor in a cohort sampled during active COVID-19.

This clone has just a few counts. This sequence joins TRBV7-2 and TRBJ1-2; TRBD1 aligns across 8 bases. J was trimmed by 4 bases and V by 5 bases; bases with no gene match: 3. The CDR3 runs 13 residues. CDR1 is SGHTA, CDR2 FQGNSA, per germline. Written as DNA, the CDR3 is TGTGCCAGCAGCCCCGGACAGGGCTATGGCTACACCTTC. Its protein is CASSPGQGYGYTF.

The chain links TRBV5-1 to TRBJ1-1, with D perhaps matching TRBD1 (5 bases). The germline CDR1 and CDR2 sequences are SGHRS and YFSETQ. Trimming took off 4 bases at V and 6 bases at J, with 13 bases between the two ends. The CDR3 has 13 residues. CDR3 coding DNA: TGCGCCAGCAGCCGTAATCAGGGCTCTGAAGCTTTCTTT. Translating gives CASSRNQGSEAFF.

This clone was observed a handful of times. The rearrangement uses TRBV30 and TRBJ1-2; D is unclear. CDR3 length: 16 amino acids. Per germline, CDR1 GTSNPN and CDR2 SVGIG (reference sequence). V dropped 1 base and J dropped 4 bases, with 19 bases sitting between them. The CDR3 DNA reads TGTGCCTGGAGTGCATCGTTGAGAGCCTCTTCCTATGGCTACACCTTC. It is translated as CAWSASLRASSYGYTF. The full variable domain, its missing parts supplied by reference TRBV30 and TRBJ1-2, is SQTIHQWPATLVQPVGSPLSLECTVEGTSNPNLYWYRQAAGRGLQLLFYSVGIGQISSEVPQNLSASRPQDRQFILSSKKLLLSDSGFYLCAWSASLRASSYGYTFGSGTRLTVV.

The chain couples TRBV30 to TRBJ1-1, with TRBD1 matching 9 bases. The CDR3 runs 13 residues. J gave up 7 bases and V 3 bases, and 6 bases lay outside the gene matches. The germline CDR1 and CDR2 sequences are GTSNPN and SVGIG (reference sequence). The CDR3 bases are TGTGCCTGGAGGGGACAGGGAGGGAGTGAAGCTTTCTTT. This gives the protein CAWRGQGGSEAFF.

The V call is TRBV18, the J call TRBJ2-7; 8 positions match TRBD1. The CDR3 spans 15 residues. J lost 1 base, V lost 2 bases, and 4 bases had no gene match. Germline values: CDR1 KGHSH, CDR2 LQKENI. The CDR3 coding sequence is TGTGCCAGCTCACCATATGACAGGGGATCCTACGAGCAGTACTTC. It specifies CASSPYDRGSYEQYF.

This chain joins TRBV5-8 and TRBJ1-6, with no clear D. This CDR3 has 12 residues. Trimming shortened V by 1 base and J by 18 bases, and 14 bases separated the two germline ends. Germline values: CDR1 SGHTS, CDR2 YDEGEE. The CDR3 nucleotides are TGTGCCAGCAGCTTGAGGAGGAAAGACAACCACTTT. This codes for CASSLRRKDNHF.

The chain carries TRBV27 and TRBJ2-1; TRBD1 is a possible D gene (5 bases). This CDR3 is built from 11 residues. V lost 8 bases, J lost 10 bases, and 12 bases lay in between. Germline V gene lookup returns CDR1 MNHEY and CDR2 SMNVEV (reference sequence). The CDR3: CASRLRGEQFF. Written as DNA, the CDR3 is TGTGCCAGCCGCCTTAGGGGCGAGCAGTTCTTC.

The chain has TRBV7-9 and TRBJ2-7; a weak D match, TRBD1 (5 bases). Trimming shortened V by 5 bases and J by 2 bases, and 16 bases separated the two germline ends. CDR1 and CDR2 (germline): SEHNR, FQNEAQ (reference sequence). The CDR3 contains 15 residues. CDR3 protein: CASSPPQGTPYEQYF. The CDR3, as DNA: TGTGCCAGCAGCCCCCCCCAGGGAACCCCCTACGAGCAGTACTTC.

This CDR3 reads CASSYRAGSGNTIYF. In nucleotides, the CDR3 is TGTGCCAGCAGTTACAGGGCCGGTAGTGGAAACACCATATATTTT. V gene TRBV7-2 combines with J gene TRBJ1-3; the D gene is possibly TRBD1 (6 bases). V was pared by 6 bases and J by 3 bases, with 15 bases between. CDR3 length equals 15 residues. Germline values: CDR1 SGHTA, CDR2 FQGNSA.

V usage is TRBV24-1 and J usage is TRBJ2-1; 7 bases are a match to TRBD2. The CDR3 extends over 17 amino acids. The trim removed 2 bases at V and 5 bases at J, leaving 11 bases unmatched. Germline-derived CDR1 and CDR2 are KGHDR and SFDVKD. CDR3 in DNA: TGTGCCACCAGTGATTCACCCCTTAGCGGGCTACACAATGAGCAGTTCTTC. It encodes CATSDSPLSGLHNEQFF.

V is TRBV7-8 and J is TRBJ2-3; TRBD2 matches at 8 bases. CDR1 and CDR2 (germline): SGHVS, FQNEAQ. The CDR3 runs to 16 residues. With V trimmed by 4 bases and J by 2 bases, 8 bases remained unmatched. CDR3 nucleotide sequence: TGTGCCAGCAGCTCACTAGCGGCGAGGATCACAGATACGCAGTATTTT. Translated, it gives CASSSLAARITDTQYF. Full variable domain (remainder filled in from reference TRBV7-8 and TRBJ2-3): GAGVSQSPRYKVAKRGQDVALRCDPISGHVSLFWYQQALGQGPEFLTYFQNEAQLDKSGLPSDRFFAERPEGSVSTLKIQRTQQEDSAVYLCASSSLAARITDTQYFGPGTRLTVL.

The chain couples TRBV7-7 to TRBJ2-5; D is uncertain. Germline CDR1 SSHAT, CDR2 FNYEAQ (reference sequence). This CDR3 has 13 amino acids. V dropped 5 bases and J dropped 1 base, with 8 bases sitting between them. CDR3 residues: CASSTRVQETQYF. CDR3 nucleotide sequence: TGTGCCAGCAGCACTCGGGTCCAAGAGACCCAGTACTTC.